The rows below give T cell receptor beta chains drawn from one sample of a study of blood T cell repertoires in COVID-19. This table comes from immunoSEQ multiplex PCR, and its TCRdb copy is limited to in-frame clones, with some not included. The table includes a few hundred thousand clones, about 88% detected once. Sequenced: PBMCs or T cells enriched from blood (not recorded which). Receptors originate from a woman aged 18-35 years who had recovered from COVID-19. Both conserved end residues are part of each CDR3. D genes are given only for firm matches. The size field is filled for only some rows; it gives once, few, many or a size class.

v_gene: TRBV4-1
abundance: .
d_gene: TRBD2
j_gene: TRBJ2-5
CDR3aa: CASSQEGTSGETQYF
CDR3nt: TGCGCCAGCAGCCAAGAAGGGACTAGCGGAGAGACCCAGTACTTC

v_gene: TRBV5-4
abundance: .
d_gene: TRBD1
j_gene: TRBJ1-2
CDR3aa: CASSFMTGSAYGYTF
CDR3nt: TGTGCCAGCAGCTTTATGACAGGGTCAGCCTATGGCTACACCTTC

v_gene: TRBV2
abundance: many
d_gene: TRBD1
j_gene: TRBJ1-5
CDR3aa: CASSDFRGPLRPQHF
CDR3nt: TGTGCCAGCAGTGATTTCAGGGGGCCCCTCAGGCCCCAGCATTTT

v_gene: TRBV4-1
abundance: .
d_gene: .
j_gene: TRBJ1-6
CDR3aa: CASSQEEGTNSPLHF
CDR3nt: TGCGCCAGCAGCCAAGAGGAGGGGACCAATTCACCCCTCCACTTT

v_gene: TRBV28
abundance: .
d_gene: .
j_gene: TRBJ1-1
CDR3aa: CASRIRSGTGGRAFF
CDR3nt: TGTGCCAGCAGGATCCGTTCCGGGACCGGGGGGCGGGCTTTCTTT

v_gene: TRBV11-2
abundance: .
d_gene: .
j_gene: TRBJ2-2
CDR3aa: CASSGGDFDTGELFF
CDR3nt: TGTGCCAGCAGTGGTGGGGACTTTGACACCGGGGAGCTGTTTTTT

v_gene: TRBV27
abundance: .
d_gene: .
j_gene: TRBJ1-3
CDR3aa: CASSPSGGNTIYF
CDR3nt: TGTGCCAGCAGTCCCTCGGGGGGAAACACCATATATTTT

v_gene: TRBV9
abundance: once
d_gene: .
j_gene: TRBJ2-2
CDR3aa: CASSEADRNTGELFF
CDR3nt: TGTGCCAGCAGCGAGGCGGACAGGAACACCGGGGAGCTGTTTTTT

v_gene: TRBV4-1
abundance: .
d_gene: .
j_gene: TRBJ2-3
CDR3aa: CASSPNGAADTQYF
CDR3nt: TGCGCCAGCAGCCCCAATGGGGCGGCCGATACGCAGTATTTT

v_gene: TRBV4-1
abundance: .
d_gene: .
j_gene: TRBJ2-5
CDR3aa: CASSQERLGETQYF
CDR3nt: TGCGCCAGCAGCCAAGAAAGGCTAGGAGAGACCCAGTACTTC

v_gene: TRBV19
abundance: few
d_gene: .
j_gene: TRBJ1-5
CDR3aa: CASSISGGDGPQHF
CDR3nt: TGTGCCAGTAGTATATCGGGGGGTGATGGGCCCCAGCATTTT

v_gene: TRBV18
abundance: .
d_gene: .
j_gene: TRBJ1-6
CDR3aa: CASSPGQTYNSPLHF
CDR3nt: TGTGCCAGCTCGCCTGGACAGACCTATAATTCACCCCTCCACTTT

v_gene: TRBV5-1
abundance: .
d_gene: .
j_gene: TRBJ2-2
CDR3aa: CASSWGDGSGELFF
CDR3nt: TGCGCCAGCAGCTGGGGCGACGGGTCCGGGGAGCTGTTTTTT

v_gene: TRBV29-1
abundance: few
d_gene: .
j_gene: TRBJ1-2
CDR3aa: CSGSPGNNYGYTF
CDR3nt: TGCAGCGGGAGCCCCGGAAATAACTATGGCTACACCTTC

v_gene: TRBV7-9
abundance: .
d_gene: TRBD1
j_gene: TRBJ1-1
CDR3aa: CASSSIEDRGAEAFF
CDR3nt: TGTGCCAGCAGCTCTATTGAGGACAGGGGCGCTGAAGCTTTCTTT

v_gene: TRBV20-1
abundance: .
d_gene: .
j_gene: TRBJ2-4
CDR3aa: CSASKQVGAKNIQYF
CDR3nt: TGCAGTGCTAGTAAGCAGGTCGGAGCCAAAAACATTCAGTACTTC

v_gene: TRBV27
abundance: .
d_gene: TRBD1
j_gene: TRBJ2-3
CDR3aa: CASNRDRDTDTQYF
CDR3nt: TGTGCCAGCAACCGGGACAGGGATACAGATACGCAGTATTTT

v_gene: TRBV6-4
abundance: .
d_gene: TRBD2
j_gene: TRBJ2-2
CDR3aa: CASSAHRGGAETGELFF
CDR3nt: TGTGCCAGCAGTGCTCACCGCGGGGGGGCCGAGACCGGGGAGCTGTTTTTT

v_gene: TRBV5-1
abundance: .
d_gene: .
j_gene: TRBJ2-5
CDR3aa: CASSLVALQETQYF
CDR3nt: TGCGCCAGCAGCTTGGTAGCGTTACAAGAGACCCAGTACTTC

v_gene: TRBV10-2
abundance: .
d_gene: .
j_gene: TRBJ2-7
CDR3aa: CASKRVLETYEQYF
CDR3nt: TGCGCCAGCAAAAGGGTACTAGAGACCTACGAGCAGTACTTC

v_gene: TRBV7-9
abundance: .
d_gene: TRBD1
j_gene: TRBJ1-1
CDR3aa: CASSLVRGQGGRGGEAFF
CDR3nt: TGTGCCAGCAGCTTAGTAAGGGGGCAGGGAGGACGCGGCGGTGAAGCTTTCTTT

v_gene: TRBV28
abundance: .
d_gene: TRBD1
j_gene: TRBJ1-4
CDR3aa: CASSSGGQGLGKLFF
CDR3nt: TGTGCCAGCAGTTCAGGGGGACAGGGGCTAGGGAAACTGTTTTTT

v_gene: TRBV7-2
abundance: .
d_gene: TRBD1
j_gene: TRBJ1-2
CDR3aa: CASSSYRGEIYGYTF
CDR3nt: TGTGCCAGCAGCTCTTACAGGGGTGAGATCTACGGCTACACCTTC

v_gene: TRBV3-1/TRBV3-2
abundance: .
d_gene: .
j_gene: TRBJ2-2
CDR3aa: CASWSGYTGELFF
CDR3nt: TGTGCCAGCTGGAGCGGATACACCGGGGAGCTGTTTTTT

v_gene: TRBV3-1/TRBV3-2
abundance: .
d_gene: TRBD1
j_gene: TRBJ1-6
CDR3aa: CASSQGGAQGNSPLHF
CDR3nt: TGTGCCAGCAGCCAAGGAGGGGCACAGGGGAATTCACCCCTCCACTTT

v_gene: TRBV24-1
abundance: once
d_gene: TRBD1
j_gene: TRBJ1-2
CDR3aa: CATSDLDRGHGYTF
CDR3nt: TGTGCCACCAGTGATTTGGACAGGGGGCATGGCTACACCTTC

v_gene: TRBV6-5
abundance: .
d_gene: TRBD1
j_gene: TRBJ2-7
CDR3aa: CASSYSNRGRGYEQYF
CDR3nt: TGTGCCAGCAGTTACTCGAATAGGGGGCGAGGCTACGAGCAGTACTTC

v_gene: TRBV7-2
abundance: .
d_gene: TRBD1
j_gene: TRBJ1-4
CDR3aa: CASSLGRGREKLFF
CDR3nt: TGTGCCAGCAGCTTAGGCAGGGGGCGCGAAAAACTGTTTTTT

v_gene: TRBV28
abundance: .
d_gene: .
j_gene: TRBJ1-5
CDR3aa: CASSFLRESNQPQHF
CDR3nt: TGTGCCAGCAGTTTCCTTCGGGAGAGCAATCAGCCCCAGCATTTT

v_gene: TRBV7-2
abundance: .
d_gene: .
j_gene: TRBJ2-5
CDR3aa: CASSSRVGAETQYF
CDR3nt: TGTGCCAGCAGCTCCCGGGTGGGGGCCGAGACCCAGTACTTC

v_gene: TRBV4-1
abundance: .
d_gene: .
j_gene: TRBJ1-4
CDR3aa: CASSQDVVSIRDPNWRGLFF
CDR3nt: TGCGCCAGCAGCCAAGACGTCGTCAGCATCCGCGACCCCAACTGGCGGGGGCTGTTTTTT

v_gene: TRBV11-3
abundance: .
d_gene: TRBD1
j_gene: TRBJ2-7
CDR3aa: CASSSGQGAHEQYF
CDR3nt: TGTGCCAGCAGCTCAGGACAGGGGGCGCACGAGCAGTACTTC

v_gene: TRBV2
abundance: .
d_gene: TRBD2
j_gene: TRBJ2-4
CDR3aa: CASSGQVLAGGRGYF
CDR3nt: TGTGCCAGCAGTGGACAGGTGCTAGCGGGGGGGCGAGGGTACTTC

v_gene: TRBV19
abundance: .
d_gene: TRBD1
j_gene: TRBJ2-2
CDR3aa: CASSIQTGGGGELFF
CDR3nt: TGTGCCAGTAGTATACAGACAGGGGGCGGCGGGGAGCTGTTTTTT

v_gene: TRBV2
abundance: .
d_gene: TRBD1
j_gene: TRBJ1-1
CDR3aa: CASRHTGDPSAFF
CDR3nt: TGTGCCAGCCGTCATACAGGGGACCCGTCGGCTTTCTTT

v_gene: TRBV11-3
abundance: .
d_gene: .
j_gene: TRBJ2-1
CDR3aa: CASSRDRLDEQFF
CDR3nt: TGTGCCAGCAGCCGAGACAGGCTAGATGAGCAGTTCTTC

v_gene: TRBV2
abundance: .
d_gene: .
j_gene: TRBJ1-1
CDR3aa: CASSSGVATEAFF
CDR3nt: TGTGCCAGCAGCTCAGGGGTCGCGACTGAAGCTTTCTTT

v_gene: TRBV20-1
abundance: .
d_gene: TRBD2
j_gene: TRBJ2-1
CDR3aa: CSASSGGGSYNEQFF
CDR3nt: TGCAGTGCTAGTAGCGGGGGGGGCTCCTACAATGAGCAGTTCTTC

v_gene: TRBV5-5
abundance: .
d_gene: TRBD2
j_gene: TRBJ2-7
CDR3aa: CASSGGTSPEQYF
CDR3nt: TGTGCCAGCAGCGGGGGGACTAGTCCCGAGCAGTACTTC

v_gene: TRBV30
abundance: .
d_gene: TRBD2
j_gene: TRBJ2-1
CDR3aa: CAWSVGLAATYNEQFF
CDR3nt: TGTGCCTGGAGTGTGGGACTAGCGGCCACCTACAATGAGCAGTTCTTC

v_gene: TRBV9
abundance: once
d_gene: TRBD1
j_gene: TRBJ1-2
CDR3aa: CASSLTPGQGAQGYTF
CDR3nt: TGTGCCAGCAGCCTCACCCCGGGACAGGGGGCTCAGGGCTACACCTTC

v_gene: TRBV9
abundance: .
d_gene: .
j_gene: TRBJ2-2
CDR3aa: CASSVTQGFDTGELFF
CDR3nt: TGTGCCAGCAGCGTAACGCAGGGATTCGACACCGGGGAGCTGTTTTTT

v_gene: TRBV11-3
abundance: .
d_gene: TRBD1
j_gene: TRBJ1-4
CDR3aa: CASSPGQDSNEKLFF
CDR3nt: TGTGCCAGCAGCCCCGGACAGGACTCAAATGAAAAACTGTTTTTT

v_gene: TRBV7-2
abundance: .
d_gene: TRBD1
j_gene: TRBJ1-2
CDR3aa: CASSRDRGSHGYTF
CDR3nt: TGTGCCAGCAGCCGGGACAGGGGGTCCCATGGCTACACCTTC

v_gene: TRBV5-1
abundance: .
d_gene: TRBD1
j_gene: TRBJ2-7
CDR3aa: CASSLEQGFHEQYF
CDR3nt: TGCGCCAGCAGCTTGGAACAGGGGTTCCACGAGCAGTACTTC

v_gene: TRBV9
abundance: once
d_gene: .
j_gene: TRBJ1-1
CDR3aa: CASSVGGGGPTEAFF
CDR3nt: TGTGCCAGCAGCGTAGGTGGGGGGGGGCCCACTGAAGCTTTCTTT

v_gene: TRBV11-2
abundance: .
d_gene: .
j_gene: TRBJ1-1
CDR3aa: CASSRGHNTEAFF
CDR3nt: TGTGCCAGCAGCCGGGGACACAACACTGAAGCTTTCTTT

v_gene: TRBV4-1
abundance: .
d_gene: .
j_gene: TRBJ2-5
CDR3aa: CASSQDRGEKETQYF
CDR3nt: TGCGCCAGCAGCCAAGACAGGGGCGAAAAAGAGACCCAGTACTTC

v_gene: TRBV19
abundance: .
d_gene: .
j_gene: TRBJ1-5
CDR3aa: CASSARVGRSNQPQHF
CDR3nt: TGTGCCAGTAGTGCCAGGGTGGGTCGGAGCAATCAGCCCCAGCATTTT

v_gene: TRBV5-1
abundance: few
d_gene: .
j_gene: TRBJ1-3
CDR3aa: CASSREGSGNTIYF
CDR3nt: TGCGCCAGCAGCCGAGAGGGCTCTGGAAACACCATATATTTT

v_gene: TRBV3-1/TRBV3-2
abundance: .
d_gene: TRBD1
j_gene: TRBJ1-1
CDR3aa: CASAPSRGQLLPNTEAFF
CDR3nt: TGTGCCAGCGCCCCGAGCAGGGGACAGCTTCTCCCGAACACTGAAGCTTTCTTT

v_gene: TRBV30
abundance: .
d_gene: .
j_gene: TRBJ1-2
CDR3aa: CAWREMGLNYGYTF
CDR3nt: TGTGCCTGGCGGGAAATGGGCCTTAACTATGGCTACACCTTC

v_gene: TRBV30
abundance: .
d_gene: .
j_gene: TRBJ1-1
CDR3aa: CAWSIGGRTEAFF
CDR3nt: TGTGCCTGGAGTATCGGGGGGCGGACTGAAGCTTTCTTT

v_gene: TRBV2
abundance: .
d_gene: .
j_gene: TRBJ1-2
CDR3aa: CASSPTTGSYGYTF
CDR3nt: TGTGCCAGCAGTCCCACTACGGGGAGTTATGGCTACACCTTC

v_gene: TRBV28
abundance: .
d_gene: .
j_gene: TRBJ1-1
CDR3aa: CATNRFGEGNTEAFF
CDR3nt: TGTGCCACCAACCGGTTCGGGGAGGGAAACACTGAAGCTTTCTTT

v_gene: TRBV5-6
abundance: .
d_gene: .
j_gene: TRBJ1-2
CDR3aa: CASSRRGSDGYTF
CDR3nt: TGTGCCAGCAGCCGTCGGGGTTCGGATGGCTACACCTTC

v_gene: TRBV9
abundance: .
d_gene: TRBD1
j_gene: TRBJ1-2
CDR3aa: CASSPSSGTGNGYTF
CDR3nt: TGTGCCAGCAGCCCATCATCCGGGACAGGGAATGGCTACACCTTC